Detailed here is one TCR beta chain. This record comes from a study of blood T cell repertoires in COVID-19. Study-wide context: The United States, Italy and Spain were the sources of the acute and convalescent COVID-19 samples. Sources were T cells, B-cell-depleted T cells, or PBMCs; the material itself was cDNA or gDNA.

In the authors' methods: Reference gene primer amplification in the assay estimated nucleated cell counts. The method was immunoSEQ multiplex PCR; TCRdb's version includes in-frame clones alone and lacks a portion of them. V and J calls and clone size are copied from that table; D and trimming were computed from the DNA. Among about 79,000 clones, around nine tenths were seen once, and the ten largest hold approximately 15%. This CDR3 region has 15 residues. Germline assignment: CDR1 MNHEY and CDR2 SVGEGT. The germline V and J ends were trimmed by 6 bases and 5 bases, with 19 bases remaining between them.

The chain uses TRBV6-2 or TRBV6-3 and TRBJ2-5; possibly TRBD1 for D (8 bases). The specimen was peripheral blood. This receptor was obtained from a man between 65 and 80 years old with active or convalescent COVID-19. The CDR3 DNA is TGTGCCAGCAGCCCCGGACAGGGAGGGTGGGAGACCCAGTACTTC. Its protein product is CASSPGQGGWETQYF.